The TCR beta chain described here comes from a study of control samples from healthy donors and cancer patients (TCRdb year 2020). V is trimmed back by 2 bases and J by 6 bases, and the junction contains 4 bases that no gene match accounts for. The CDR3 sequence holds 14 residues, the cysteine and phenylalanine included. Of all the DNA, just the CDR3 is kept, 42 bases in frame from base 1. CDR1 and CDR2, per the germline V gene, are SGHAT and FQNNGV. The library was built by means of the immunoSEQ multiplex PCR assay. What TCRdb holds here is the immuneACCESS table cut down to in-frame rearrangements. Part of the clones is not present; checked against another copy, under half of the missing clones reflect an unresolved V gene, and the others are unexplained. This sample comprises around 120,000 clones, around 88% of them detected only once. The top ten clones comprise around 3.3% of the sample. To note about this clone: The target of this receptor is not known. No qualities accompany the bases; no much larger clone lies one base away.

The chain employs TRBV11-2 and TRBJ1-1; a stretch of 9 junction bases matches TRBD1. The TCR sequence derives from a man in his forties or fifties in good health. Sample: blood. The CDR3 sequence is CASSLRQGGSEAFF. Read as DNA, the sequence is TGTGCCAGCAGCTTAAGACAGGGGGGGTCTGAAGCTTTCTTT.